The clone carrying this TCR beta chain has a count of ten or more. Its cognate antigen is unknown. TCRdb ran MiXCR on the multiplex PCR reads and lists one entry per CDR3 protein. Of some 100,000 distinct CDR3 sequences listed, 21% are singletons. The lymph nodes were axillary draining lymph nodes from breast cancer patients. The CDR3 spans 13 residues. V trimming: 5 bases; J trimming: 8 bases; junction bases outside the gene matches: 5. This specimen belongs to a study of breast tumors, draining lymph nodes, adjacent tissues. Findings of the study overall: Tumors had less TCR diversity than lymph nodes, more than nontumor tissue.

This sequence joins TRBV12-3 or TRBV12-4 and TRBJ1-4, with TRBD1 matching over 7 bases. The receptor's source is a female donor with breast cancer. Some clones in this sample may be carry-over from other donors' samples. The specimen sequenced was axillary lymph node tissue. CDR3 loop: CASSGAGGEKLFF. In DNA form, the CDR3 reads TGTGCCAGCAGTGGGGCAGGGGGAGAAAAACTGTTTTTT.